The rows below give T cell receptor beta chains drawn from one sample of a study of neurological immune-mediated disorders. TCRdb fed the 5' RACE reads into MiXCR, producing one record per CDR3 protein. The repertoire holds tens of thousands of distinct CDR3 sequences, with roughly 10% as singletons. The sequenced material came from PBMCs. Receptors originate from a man in his fifties or sixties with HTLV-1-associated myelopathy (HAM/TSP). CDR3s include the opening cysteine and the closing phenylalanine or tryptophan. The D gene is left open where the match is weak. Rows may omit the clone size; those that give it use once, few, many or a size class.

j_call clone_size v_call d_call cdr3_aa cdr3_nt
TRBJ1-5 many TRBV20-1 . CSASQNNQPQHF TGCAGTGCATCACAGAACAATCAGCCCCAGCATTTT
TRBJ1-2 many TRBV10-3 . CAISEARGSSDGYTF TGTGCCATCAGTGAGGCCCGGGGAAGTTCGGATGGCTACACCTTC
TRBJ2-3 many TRBV6-5 TRBD2 CASSYGWEGNTDTQYF TGTGCCAGCAGTTACGGGTGGGAGGGTAACACAGATACGCAGTATTTT
TRBJ1-4 . TRBV19 . CASSEDLFREKLFF TGTGCCAGTAGTGAGGACCTTTTTCGGGAAAAACTGTTTTTT
TRBJ2-1 . TRBV6-4 TRBD2 CASSTTSAGEQFF TGTGCCAGCAGTACGACTAGCGCCGGTGAGCAGTTCTTC
TRBJ2-3 many TRBV6-5 TRBD1 CASSPGDSNTQYF TGTGCCAGCAGTCCCGGGGACAGCAATACGCAGTATTTT
TRBJ2-7 many TRBV5-1 . CASSTGISYEQYF TGCGCCAGCAGCACAGGGATTTCCTACGAGCAGTACTTC
TRBJ2-7 many TRBV28 . CASSPNLRTDEQYF TGTGCCAGCAGTCCAAACCTAAGGACAGACGAGCAGTACTTC
TRBJ1-1 . TRBV7-8 . CASSLRSSNEAFF TGTGCCAGCAGCTTGAGATCTAGCAATGAAGCTTTCTTT
TRBJ2-7 many TRBV5-1 TRBD1 CASSLRTGPNEQYF TGCGCCAGCAGCTTAAGGACAGGGCCAAACGAGCAGTACTTC
TRBJ1-2 many TRBV20-1 TRBD1 CSARALNRGSYGYTF TGCAGTGCTAGAGCCCTTAACAGGGGAAGCTATGGCTACACCTTC
TRBJ1-4 many TRBV4-2 . CASSQDGEKLFF TGTGCCAGCAGCCAAGATGGGGAAAAACTGTTTTTT
TRBJ2-1 many TRBV12-3/TRBV12-4 . CASNLNSRQQFF TGTGCCAGCAACCTAAACTCGCGACAGCAGTTCTTC
TRBJ2-1 many TRBV6-2/TRBV6-3 . CASSPGPYPPNEQFF TGTGCCAGCAGTCCAGGCCCCTATCCCCCCAATGAGCAGTTCTTC
TRBJ1-2 many TRBV20-1 . CSARDFMTGDGYTF TGCAGTGCTAGAGATTTTATGACCGGCGATGGCTACACCTTC
TRBJ2-7 many TRBV20-1 . CSARGGFSYEQYF TGCAGTGCTCGAGGGGGTTTCTCCTACGAGCAGTACTTC
TRBJ1-5 many TRBV5-1 TRBD1 CASSLAGQGDEPQHF TGCGCCAGCAGCTTGGCCGGACAGGGAGATGAGCCCCAGCATTTT
TRBJ2-1 once TRBV5-1 TRBD2 CASSLNMASGRPNEQFF TGCGCCAGCAGCTTGAACATGGCTAGCGGGAGGCCCAATGAGCAGTTCTTC
TRBJ1-2 many TRBV24-1 TRBD1 CATSEGTGTSNYGYTF TGTGCCACCAGTGAAGGGACAGGAACTTCCAACTATGGCTACACCTTC
TRBJ1-1 many TRBV29-1 . CSVAPLGGNTEAFF TGCAGCGTTGCCCCCCTGGGGGGGAACACTGAAGCTTTCTTT
TRBJ2-5 many TRBV18 . CASSPPGVETQYF TGTGCCAGCTCACCACCAGGGGTGGAGACCCAGTACTTC
TRBJ2-2 once TRBV4-2 . CASSQDPGAGTVELFF TGTGCCAGTAGCCAAGATCCGGGGGCAGGGACCGTGGAGCTGTTTTTT
TRBJ1-1 medium-sized TRBV5-1 . CASSLKQGTDTEAFF TGCGCCAGCAGCTTGAAGCAGGGTACCGACACTGAAGCTTTCTTT
TRBJ2-1 many TRBV5-1 TRBD2 CASSSQPIGGNEQFF TGCGCCAGCAGCTCCCAACCTATCGGGGGGAATGAGCAGTTCTTC
TRBJ1-2 many TRBV28 TRBD1 CASSSGQGYGYTF TGTGCCAGCAGTTCCGGACAGGGCTATGGCTACACCTTC